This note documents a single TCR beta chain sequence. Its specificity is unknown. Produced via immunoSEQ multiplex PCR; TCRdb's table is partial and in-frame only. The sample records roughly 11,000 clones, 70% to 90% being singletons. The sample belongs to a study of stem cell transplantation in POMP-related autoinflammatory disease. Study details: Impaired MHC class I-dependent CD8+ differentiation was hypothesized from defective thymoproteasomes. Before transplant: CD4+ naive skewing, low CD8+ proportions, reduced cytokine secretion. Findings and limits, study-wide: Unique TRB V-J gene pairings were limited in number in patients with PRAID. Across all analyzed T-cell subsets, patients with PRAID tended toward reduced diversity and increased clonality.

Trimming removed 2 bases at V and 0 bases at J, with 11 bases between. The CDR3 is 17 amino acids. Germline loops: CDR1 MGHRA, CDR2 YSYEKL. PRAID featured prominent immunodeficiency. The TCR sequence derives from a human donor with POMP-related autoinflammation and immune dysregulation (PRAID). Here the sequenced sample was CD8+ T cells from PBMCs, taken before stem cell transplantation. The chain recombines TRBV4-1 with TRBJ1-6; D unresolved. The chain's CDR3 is CASSQLTVSSYNSPLHF. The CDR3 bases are TGCGCCAGCAGCCAATTGACCGTCAGCTCCTATAATTCACCCCTCCACTTT.